One sample yielded the 13 T cell receptor beta chains listed below, sequenced in a study of cytomegalovirus exposure and HLA in healthy donors. 60 Vbeta and 13 Jbeta primers were used in PCR. Sequenced by immunoSEQ multiplex PCR; TCRdb stores in-frame clones only, minus some. The sample yields over 100,000 clones, 84% seen once. What was sequenced was PBMCs. Every receptor here comes from a woman between 18 and 30 years old in good health and CMV-seropositive.

This clone was seen a handful of times. This chain uses TRBV13 with TRBJ2-2; D is possibly TRBD1 (7 bases). The CDR3 is made up of 16 amino acids. Germline CDR1 PRHDT, CDR2 FYEKMQ (reference sequence). V gave up 6 bases and J gave up 7 bases, with 21 bases separating them. CDR3 nucleotides: TGTGCCAGCAGTGAGATCCTGGCAGGGGGAGGCGGGGAGCTGTTTTTT. Translation: CASSEILAGGGGELFF.

This clone appeared a few times. The chain links TRBV7-2 to TRBJ1-1; D perhaps matches TRBD1 (6 bases). The CDR3 has 15 amino acids. CDR1 is SGHTA, CDR2 FQGNSA, per germline. V lost 3 bases, J lost 1 base, and 12 bases lay in between. CDR3 sequence: CASSFLRGGNTEAFF. The CDR3 bases are TGTGCCAGCAGCTTCCTCAGGGGCGGGAACACTGAAGCTTTCTTT.

V usage is TRBV30 and J usage is TRBJ2-7; D gene ambiguous. V shed 3 bases and J shed 0 bases, with 12 bases lying between them. This CDR3 has 14 residues. Germline CDR1 GTSNPN, CDR2 SVGIG (reference sequence). The CDR3 loop is CAWRGFASSYEQYF. Here the CDR3 DNA reads TGTGCCTGGAGAGGCTTCGCTAGCTCCTACGAGCAGTACTTC.

The rearrangement uses TRBV30 and TRBJ1-1; D remains unclear. Germline CDR1 GTSNPN, CDR2 SVGIG (reference sequence). V gave up 3 bases and J gave up 0 bases, with 8 bases separating them. The CDR3 runs to 13 residues. The CDR3 reads CAWSADLNTEAFF. DNA for the CDR3: TGTGCCTGGAGCGCGGACTTGAACACTGAAGCTTTCTTT.

This rearrangement joins TRBV6-5 to TRBJ2-5, with a possible D match to TRBD1 (5 bases). Germline V lookup: CDR1 MNHEY, CDR2 SVGAGI. The V end was cut by 0 bases, the J end by 5 bases, with 10 bases between. The CDR3 is made up of 14 amino acids. CDR3 nucleotides: TGTGCCAGCAGTTACTCAGGGGCCGATGAGACCCAGTACTTC. Its protein is CASSYSGADETQYF.

V usage is TRBV19 and J usage is TRBJ2-3; TRBD2 agrees at 8 bases. The V gene's germline CDR1 is LNHDA and CDR2 SQIVND (reference sequence). Trimming removed 1 base from V and 2 bases from J; junction bases left unmatched: 8. The CDR3 covers 17 residues. The CDR3, as DNA: TGTGCCAGTAGTATAGGGGGCGGGGGGCTTTACACAGATACGCAGTATTTT. This sequence encodes CASSIGGGGLYTDTQYF.

This clone has only one observation. The chain has TRBV11-2 and TRBJ2-5; TRBD2 is a possible D gene (5 bases). Germline V gives CDR1 SGHAT, CDR2 FQNNGV. The V end was cut by 5 bases, the J end by 7 bases, with 14 bases between. CDR3 length: 13 amino acids. The CDR3 protein is CASSPDWLGTQYF. In nucleotides, the CDR3 is TGTGCCAGCAGCCCGGACTGGCTAGGGACCCAGTACTTC.

The chain links TRBV2 to TRBJ1-1; TRBD1 might be the D (6 bases). Germline V CDR1 and CDR2: SNHLY, FYNNEI. This CDR3 spans 14 amino acids. V lost 6 bases to trimming and J lost 1 base, with 12 bases between them. CDR3 DNA: TGTGCCAGCAGAGGGGGTGGGGGGAACACTGAAGCTTTCTTT. As protein: CASRGGGGNTEAFF.

The chain combines TRBV15 with TRBJ2-1; 9 nucleotides line up with TRBD2. The trim removed 3 bases at V and 9 bases at J, leaving 9 bases unmatched. The CDR3 contains 15 residues. Germline V gene sequence: CDR1 LNHNV, CDR2 YYDKDF (reference sequence). CDR3 sequence reads: CATSRASGAGGEQFF. The CDR3 DNA follows: TGTGCCACCAGCAGGGCTAGCGGGGCGGGAGGTGAGCAGTTCTTC.

CDR3 protein: CSVTSGGPNPSYNEQFF. The CDR3 nucleotides are TGCAGCGTTACTAGCGGGGGACCCAATCCCTCCTACAATGAGCAGTTCTTC. The rearrangement uses TRBV29-1 and TRBJ2-1, with 11 positions matching TRBD2. CDR1 and CDR2 (germline): SQVTM, ANQGSEA. The V gene end was trimmed by 5 bases and the J gene end by 0 bases; junction bases not matched to a gene: 9. This CDR3 contains 17 residues.

The chain employs TRBV6-5 and TRBJ1-2, with 10 bases aligning to TRBD1. The CDR3 has 15 residues. V lost 0 bases to trimming and J lost 7 bases; unmatched junction nucleotides: 5. Per the germline V gene, CDR1 is MNHEY and CDR2 is SVGAGI. In DNA, the CDR3 is TGTGCCAGCAGTTACTCACGACAGGGGGCCGGTGGCTACACCTTC. Protein product: CASSYSRQGAGGYTF.

This clone was detected a few times. The CDR3: CASSLTRDRANTGELFF. CDR3 bases: TGTGCCAGCAGTTTAACAAGGGACAGAGCCAACACCGGGGAGCTGTTTTTT. This chain connects TRBV27 to TRBJ2-2, with 7 nucleotides matching TRBD1. Germline CDR1 and CDR2: MNHEY and SMNVEV (reference sequence). This CDR3 has 17 residues. V shed 2 bases and J 2 bases; nucleotides not matched to a gene: 8.

This chain joins TRBV6-6 and TRBJ2-1; 16 nucleotides match TRBD2. Per germline, CDR1 MNHNY and CDR2 SVGAGI (reference sequence). The CDR3 sequence is 16 residues long. With 6 bases clipped from V and 7 bases from J, the junction kept 6 bases outside the gene matches. The CDR3 nucleotides read TGTGCCAGCAGAACCGGGACTAGCGGGGGGGCGAATGAGCAGTTCTTC. Translating gives CASRTGTSGGANEQFF.